Following are 20 T cell receptor beta chains from one sample sequenced in a study of memory CD4+ T cells and cytomegalovirus serostatus. Sequenced by immunoSEQ multiplex PCR; TCRdb stores in-frame clones only, minus some. The sample yields 50,000 to 70,000 clones, over 65% seen once. Single viable CD3+CD4+CD8-CD45RO+ cells were sorted as the memory CD4+ T cells. Sequenced material: memory CD4+ T cells from blood. These receptors originate from an adult in good health and CMV-seropositive.

The chain links TRBV7-2 to TRBJ2-1; D ambiguous. This CDR3 has 15 residues. Germline CDR1 is SGHTA and CDR2 is FQGNSA. V lost 1 base and J lost 3, with 10 bases in between. CDR3 amino acids: CASSLVPQIYNEQFF. DNA for the CDR3: TGTGCCAGCAGCTTAGTGCCACAGATCTACAATGAGCAGTTCTTC. The full variable domain, its missing parts supplied by reference TRBV7-2 and TRBJ2-1, is GAGVSQSPSNKVTEKGKDVELRCDPISGHTALYWYRQSLGQGLEFLIYFQGNSAPDKSGLPSDRFSAERTGGSVSTLTIQRTQQEDSAVYLCASSLVPQIYNEQFFGPGTRLTVL.

This clone was seen just once. This chain connects TRBV29-1 to TRBJ2-1, with 10 bases lining up with TRBD1. The V and J ends lost 2 bases and 7 bases, in that order; junction bases with no gene match: 2. The CDR3 loop spans 13 amino acids. CDR1 is SQVTM and CDR2 is ANQGSEA in the germline V gene. In DNA form, the CDR3 reads TGCAGCGTTGAAAGGGACAGGGGTAATGAGCAGTTCTTC. It yields the protein CSVERDRGNEQFF.

The chain links TRBV10-2 to TRBJ1-2; 7 bases fit TRBD1. The CDR3 runs to 16 residues. The V and J ends lost 8 bases and 0 bases, in that order; junction bases with no gene match: 12. Looked up from germline, CDR1 is WSHSY and CDR2 is SAAADI. CDR3 protein: CASYERTGSANYGYTF. In nucleotides, the CDR3 is TGCGCCAGCTACGAGAGGACAGGCTCAGCTAACTATGGCTACACCTTC.

In this sample, this clone turned up a few times. V gene TRBV27 combines with J gene TRBJ2-7, with 10 bases fitting TRBD1. The trim removed 5 bases at V and 7 bases at J, leaving 5 bases unmatched. Germline CDR1 MNHEY, CDR2 SMNVEV (reference sequence). This CDR3 contains 13 residues. CDR3 in DNA: TGTGCCAGCAGTCGACAGGGGGCGCAGGAGCAGTACTTC. It yields the protein CASSRQGAQEQYF.

The rearrangement joins TRBV28 to TRBJ2-1, with TRBD1 matching over 8 bases. Germline V CDR1 and CDR2: MDHEN, SYDVKM. This CDR3 spans 17 amino acids. Unmatched junction bases numbered 8, after V lost 4 bases and J lost 0 bases. The CDR3 bases are TGTGCCAGCAGTTCCCCGACAGGGGCTGGCTCCTACAATGAGCAGTTCTTC. The encoded protein is CASSSPTGAGSYNEQFF. Filled out from reference TRBV28 and TRBJ2-1, the complete variable domain reads DVKVTQSSRYLVKRTGEKVFLECVQDMDHENMFWYRQDPGLGLRLIYFSYDVKMKEKGDIPEGYSVSREKKERFSLILESASTNQTSMYLCASSSPTGAGSYNEQFFGPGTRLTVL.

J is TRBJ2-7 and V is TRBV11-2; D might be TRBD1 (6 bases). Trimming stripped 6 bases from V and 2 bases from J, with 20 bases between. The CDR3 length is 16 residues. Germline values: CDR1 SGHAT, CDR2 FQNNGV. CDR3 DNA: TGTGCCAGCAGTCGACAGGCCGGGGTGGGGACCTACGAGCAGTACTTC. Encoded protein: CASSRQAGVGTYEQYF.

The V call is TRBV6-1, the J call TRBJ2-3, with D uncertain. V was cut by 8 bases and J by 0 bases, with 9 bases left in between. The germline gives CDR1 MNHNS, CDR2 SASEGT. The CDR3 runs 13 residues. CDR3 protein: CASLGISTDTQYF. The CDR3 nucleotides read TGTGCCAGCCTAGGGATCAGCACAGATACGCAGTATTTT.

CDR3 region: CASSVGGAGITDTQYF. In DNA form, the CDR3 reads TGTGCCAGCAGCGTCGGGGGGGCAGGGATCACAGATACGCAGTATTTT. The rearrangement joins TRBV7-8 to TRBJ2-3; TRBD2 matches at 8 bases. CDR1 is SGHVS, CDR2 FQNEAQ, per germline. The CDR3 is 16 residues long. V lost 5 bases, J lost 2 bases, and 9 bases stayed unmatched. The whole variable domain, filled in from reference TRBV7-8 and TRBJ2-3, reads GAGVSQSPRYKVAKRGQDVALRCDPISGHVSLFWYQQALGQGPEFLTYFQNEAQLDKSGLPSDRFFAERPEGSVSTLKIQRTQQEDSAVYLCASSVGGAGITDTQYFGPGTRLTVL.

The chain uses TRBV28 and TRBJ2-4; 13 bases are a match to TRBD2. The germline CDR1 and CDR2 sequences are MDHEN and SYDVKM. With 3 bases clipped from V and 7 bases from J, the junction kept 6 bases outside the gene matches. The CDR3 length is 16 residues. The CDR3 DNA reads TGTGCCAGCAGTTTTTCCCAGACTAGCGGGAGGAACATTCAGTACTTC. As protein: CASSFSQTSGRNIQYF.

This chain connects TRBV14 to TRBJ2-1; D is unclear. The CDR3 loop spans 13 amino acids. Trimming stripped 5 bases from V and 3 bases from J, with 8 bases between. Germline lookup yields CDR1 SGHDN and CDR2 FVKESK. The chain's CDR3 is CASSAELYNEQFF. In DNA form, the CDR3 reads TGTGCCAGCAGCGCCGAACTCTACAATGAGCAGTTCTTC.

The rearrangement joins TRBV5-5 to TRBJ2-1; D is perhaps TRBD2 (6 bases). This CDR3 contains 15 residues. Trimming shortened V by 0 bases and J by 7 bases, and 14 bases separated the two germline ends. Germline assignment: CDR1 SGHKS and CDR2 YYEKEE (reference sequence). CDR3 region: CASSLVVGGANEQFF. The CDR3 bases are TGTGCCAGCAGCTTGGTCGTAGGCGGGGCTAATGAGCAGTTCTTC.

This sequence joins TRBV7-9 and TRBJ2-3; D is uncertain. This CDR3 has 12 residues. Germline values: CDR1 SEHNR, CDR2 FQNEAQ (reference sequence). The V end was cut by 2 bases, the J end by 4 bases, with 4 bases between. In DNA form, the CDR3 reads TGTGCCAGCAGCTTACGTGCAGATACGCAGTATTTT. The encoded protein is CASSLRADTQYF.

This chain connects TRBV28 to TRBJ2-1, with D perhaps assigned TRBD1 or TRBD2 (5 bases each). This CDR3 contains 14 residues. V was shortened by 4 bases and J by 6 bases, with 13 bases between the two germline ends. Germline V gene data show CDR1 as MDHEN and CDR2 as SYDVKM. CDR3 protein: CASSSAGAFNEQFF. CDR3 nucleotides: TGTGCCAGCAGTTCCGCCGGGGCATTCAATGAGCAGTTCTTC.

The V and J genes are TRBV28 and TRBJ1-2; the D gene is possibly TRBD1 (5 bases). The CDR3 extends over 14 amino acids. V shed 8 bases and J shed 5 bases, with 18 bases lying between them. CDR1 and CDR2 (germline): MDHEN, SYDVKM. Written as DNA, the CDR3 is TGTGCCAGCGGACCCAGGGATAGTTTATATGGCTACACCTTC. It is translated as CASGPRDSLYGYTF.

A single count supports this clone. This rearrangement joins TRBV6-5 to TRBJ2-1, with D possibly being TRBD1 (5 bases). CDR1 is MNHEY, CDR2 SVGAGI, per germline. The CDR3 contains 16 residues. V was pared by 0 bases and J by 5 bases, with 14 bases between. The CDR3 DNA reads as TGTGCCAGCAGTTACTCTTCGACAGCCCCAAACAATGAGCAGTTCTTC. Its protein product is CASSYSSTAPNNEQFF.

The chain recombines TRBV11-2 with TRBJ1-5; perhaps TRBD1 as D (5 bases). V dropped 1 base and J dropped 6 bases, with 13 bases sitting between them. Per the germline V gene, CDR1 is SGHAT and CDR2 is FQNNGV. This CDR3 contains 15 residues. CDR3 bases: TGTGCCAGCAGCTTAGGGGCCATCGGGGCTCAGCCCCAGCATTTT. Its translation is CASSLGAIGAQPQHF.

The rearrangement links TRBV19 to TRBJ1-5; TRBD1 might be the D (5 bases). The CDR3 is made up of 13 amino acids. Trimming took 7 bases from V and 6 from J, leaving 13 bases between them. Germline V CDR1 and CDR2: LNHDA, SQIVND (reference sequence). The CDR3 sequence: CASTDRWGQPQHF. The CDR3 nucleotides are TGTGCCAGTACCGACAGATGGGGTCAGCCCCAGCATTTT. The variable domain in full, completed from reference TRBV19 and TRBJ1-5, reads DGGITQSPKYLFRKEGQNVTLSCEQNLNHDAMYWYRQDPGQGLRLIYYSQIVNDFQKGDIAEGYSVSREKKESFPLTVTSAQKNPTAFYLCASTDRWGQPQHFGDGTRLSIL.

The rearrangement joins TRBV9 to TRBJ1-1; D is unresolved. The CDR3 contains 14 residues. Germline V CDR1 and CDR2: SGDLS, YYNGEE. Trimming pared 0 bases from V and 8 bases from J, leaving 14 bases between. Here the CDR3 DNA reads TGTGCCAGCAGCGTAGGTACTCATGTCGGGGAAGCTTTCTTT. It specifies CASSVGTHVGEAFF.

The chain couples TRBV7-2 to TRBJ2-7; D might be TRBD2 (5 bases). CDR1 is SGHTA and CDR2 is FQGNSA in the germline V gene. CDR3 length: 15 residues. The ends were cut back, 1 base at V and 0 bases at J, with 10 bases in the middle. The DNA of the CDR3 is TGTGCCAGCAGCTTAGGTGTCGGGGACTCCTACGAGCAGTACTTC. Its protein is CASSLGVGDSYEQYF. The whole variable domain, remainder taken from reference TRBV7-2 and TRBJ2-7, is GAGVSQSPSNKVTEKGKDVELRCDPISGHTALYWYRQSLGQGLEFLIYFQGNSAPDKSGLPSDRFSAERTGGSVSTLTIQRTQQEDSAVYLCASSLGVGDSYEQYFGPGTRLTVT.

This chain links TRBV28 with TRBJ2-3; 8 positions agree with TRBD2. Germline V gene lookup returns CDR1 MDHEN and CDR2 SYDVKM. The CDR3 sequence is 14 residues long. The V and J ends lost 11 bases and 0 bases, in that order; junction bases with no gene match: 7. The CDR3 bases are TGTGCCTCAGTGGCGGGGGGAAGCACAGATACGCAGTATTTT. Protein: CASVAGGSTDTQYF.